What follows are 16 T cell receptor beta chains derived from one specimen sequenced in a study of identical twins. TCRdb processed the 5' RACE reads anew with MiXCR; each CDR3 protein has one entry. This sample has roughly 630,000 distinct CDR3 sequences, with about 7% found just once. This same sample was also taken into another study, of yellow fever vaccine responses in identical twins.

The sample consisted of PBMCs. The receptors shown here come from a woman younger than 35 in good health.

The chain employs TRBV20-1 and TRBJ2-2, with TRBD2 identical over 13 bases. CDR1 and CDR2 from the germline V gene are DFQATT and SNEGSKA (reference sequence). Trimming removed 1 base from V and 5 bases from J; junction bases left unmatched: 4. The length of the CDR3 is 16 residues. The CDR3 loop is CSARVTSGGRTGELFF. CDR3 nucleotide sequence: TGCAGTGCTAGAGTGACTAGCGGGGGGAGAACCGGGGAGCTGTTTTTT.

The V gene is TRBV10-1, the J gene TRBJ2-3, with unresolved D. In germline, CDR1 is WNHNN, CDR2 SYGVQD (reference sequence). The germline V and J ends were trimmed by 3 bases and 8 bases, with 12 bases remaining between them. This CDR3 has 13 residues. CDR3 nucleotides: TGCGCCAGCAGTGATCCAGGACGCCGTACGCAGTATTTT. Translation: CASSDPGRRTQYF.

The V and J genes are TRBV29-1 and TRBJ2-5; 9 bases fit TRBD1. CDR1 SQVTM and CDR2 ANQGSEA come from the germline V gene. V was pared by 7 bases and J by 3 bases, with 3 bases of the junction left unmatched. CDR3 length: 12 residues. The CDR3 protein is CSAQGAEETQYF. The CDR3, as DNA: TGCAGCGCACAGGGGGCTGAAGAGACCCAGTACTTC.

This clonotype was seen a handful of times. The junction shows a germline mismatch at one end, possibly a read error. The chain links TRBV2 to TRBJ2-3; D may be TRBD2 (5 bases). The CDR3 spans 16 residues. The V gene's germline CDR1 is SNHLY and CDR2 FYNNEI. The CDR3 DNA is TGTGCCAGCAATGAAAATAGCGTCCCTAGCACAGATACGCAGTATTTT. Translating gives CASNENSVPSTDTQYF.

J is TRBJ2-1 and V is TRBV6-4; 7 nucleotides agree with TRBD2. The germline V gene encodes CDR1 MRHNA and CDR2 SNTAGT. The CDR3 length is 15 residues. V gave up 4 bases and J gave up 6 bases; unmatched junction bases: 9. The CDR3 DNA reads as TGTGCCAGCAGTGTTCAAGCGGGATGGGGCAATGAGCAGTTCTTC. It codes for CASSVQAGWGNEQFF.

This sequence joins TRBV7-6 and TRBJ2-1; a possible D gene is TRBD2 (7 bases). Trimming took 1 base from V and 3 from J, leaving 19 bases between them. Per germline, CDR1 SGHVS and CDR2 FNYEAQ. The CDR3 runs to 18 residues. The CDR3 bases are TGTGCCAGCAGCTTAGAGTCGGGCCAGAGGGGGGGCTACAATGAGCAGTTCTTC. Its translation: CASSLESGQRGGYNEQFF. Variable domain in full (rest from reference TRBV7-6 and TRBJ2-1): GAGVSQSPRYKVTKRGQDVALRCDPISGHVSLYWYRQALGQGPEFLTYFNYEAQQDKSGLPNDRFSAERPEGSISTLTIQRTEQRDSAMYRCASSLESGQRGGYNEQFFGPGTRLTVL.

This clonotype was counted ten times or more. The J gene is TRBJ2-1, the V gene TRBV15; 7 nucleotides agree with TRBD2. After removal of 7 bases from V and 8 bases from J, the junction contained 14 bases not matched to a gene. The CDR3 loop spans 15 amino acids. Germline V CDR1 and CDR2: LNHNV, YYDKDF (reference sequence). CDR3 sequence: CATTTALGGRDEQFF. The DNA for the CDR3 is TGTGCCACCACCACCGCCCTGGGAGGGCGAGATGAGCAGTTCTTC.

This clonotype was counted only a few times. The V call is TRBV7-9, the J call TRBJ2-1, with 10 bases fitting TRBD2. The germline gives CDR1 SEHNR, CDR2 FQNEAQ (reference sequence). This CDR3 contains 16 residues. The V segment lost 6 bases and the J segment 7 bases; nucleotides outside the gene matches: 12. CDR3 in amino acids: CASSQVAGGGINEQFF. The DNA for the CDR3 is TGTGCCAGCAGTCAAGTAGCGGGGGGAGGGATAAATGAGCAGTTCTTC.

Many counts were recorded for this clonotype. This chain links TRBV29-1 with TRBJ2-7; D may be TRBD1 or TRBD2 (5 bases each). This CDR3 has 12 amino acids. Per germline, CDR1 SQVTM and CDR2 ANQGSEA. Trimming cost V 4 bases and J 3 bases, with 10 bases left between them. This CDR3 is CSVGGTDYEQYF. The CDR3 DNA reads TGCAGCGTTGGGGGGACCGACTACGAGCAGTACTTC.

V is TRBV2 and J is TRBJ1-6; TRBD1 is a possible D gene (5 bases). Germline lookup yields CDR1 SNHLY and CDR2 FYNNEI. With 4 bases removed from V and 6 bases from J, the gap between germline ends came to 7 bases. The CDR3 loop spans 13 amino acids. CDR3 bases: TGTGCCAGCAGTGGACAGCTTAATTCACCCCTCCACTTT. This sequence encodes CASSGQLNSPLHF.

The V gene is TRBV5-1, the J gene TRBJ1-1; no clear D. The CDR3 is made up of 16 amino acids. V lost 0 bases to trimming and J lost 0 bases, with 12 bases between them. Per germline, CDR1 SGHRS and CDR2 YFSETQ. CDR3 loop: CASSLVGTYMNTEAFF. DNA for the CDR3: TGCGCCAGCAGCTTGGTAGGCACTTACATGAACACTGAAGCTTTCTTT.

In its sample, this clonotype was seen a few times. This CDR3 reads CSAPDPFGNQPQHF. The CDR3 DNA sequence: TGCAGTGCTCCAGACCCTTTTGGCAATCAGCCCCAGCATTTT. This rearrangement joins TRBV20-1 to TRBJ1-5; D not certain. Germline V gene sequence: CDR1 DFQATT, CDR2 SNEGSKA (reference sequence). The length of the CDR3 is 14 residues. With 5 bases removed from V and 2 bases from J, the gap between germline ends came to 13 bases.

This clonotype was seen ten or more times. This chain links TRBV27 with TRBJ1-1; 10 bases fit TRBD1. The germline CDR1 and CDR2 sequences are MNHEY and SMNVEV (reference sequence). This CDR3 comprises 17 residues. The ends lost 2 bases at V and 4 bases at J; junction bases unmatched: 10. DNA of the CDR3: TGTGCCAGCAGTTTAGGGGTGGGACAGGGGTCGAGCACTGAAGCTTTCTTT. It is translated as CASSLGVGQGSSTEAFF.

A few counts support this clonotype. V usage is TRBV20-1 and J usage is TRBJ1-2; D call uncertain. The CDR3 has 12 amino acids. V dropped 3 bases and J dropped 3 bases, with 8 bases sitting between them. CDR1 and CDR2 (germline): DFQATT, SNEGSKA (reference sequence). CDR3 region: CSASKGDYGYTF. The CDR3 DNA is TGCAGTGCTAGTAAGGGAGACTATGGCTACACCTTC.

There are many counts of this clonotype. The junction differs from germline at one of its ends, possibly a read error. V gene TRBV5-1 combines with J gene TRBJ1-2, with D possibly being TRBD1 (5 bases). Germline CDR1 is SGHRS and CDR2 is YFSETQ. This CDR3 has 13 amino acids. CDR3 coding DNA: TGTGCCAGCAGTTTATCAGGGAACTATGGCTACACCTTC. Amino acids: CASSLSGNYGYTF.

This clonotype was recorded a few times. This sequence joins TRBV3-1 and TRBJ1-1; unclear D gene. The CDR3 is 16 amino acids. CDR1 and CDR2 from the germline V gene are LGHDT and YNNKEL (reference sequence). The V and J ends lost 0 bases and 3 bases respectively, with 14 bases between them. The CDR3 spells CASSQDLVGWDTEAFF. Written as DNA, the CDR3 is TGTGCCAGCAGCCAAGACCTGGTGGGATGGGACACTGAAGCTTTCTTT.